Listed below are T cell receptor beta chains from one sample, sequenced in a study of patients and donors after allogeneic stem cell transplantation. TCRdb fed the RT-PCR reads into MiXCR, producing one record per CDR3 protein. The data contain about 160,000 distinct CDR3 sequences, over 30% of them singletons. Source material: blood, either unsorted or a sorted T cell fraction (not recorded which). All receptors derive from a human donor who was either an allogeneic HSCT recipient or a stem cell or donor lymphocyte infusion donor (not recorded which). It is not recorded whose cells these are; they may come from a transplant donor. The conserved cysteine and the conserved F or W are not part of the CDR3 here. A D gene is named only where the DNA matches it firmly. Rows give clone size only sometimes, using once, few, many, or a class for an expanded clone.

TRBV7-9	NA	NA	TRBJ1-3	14	ASSFIGVDSGNTIY
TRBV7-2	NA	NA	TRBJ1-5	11	ASSPLMRQPQH
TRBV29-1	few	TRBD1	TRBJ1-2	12	SVEGTGGNYGYT
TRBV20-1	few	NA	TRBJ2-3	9	SAVWSDTQY
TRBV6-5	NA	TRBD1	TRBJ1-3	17	ASSYSRTGTGYSGNTIY
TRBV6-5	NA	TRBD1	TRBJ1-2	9	ASGQGNGYT
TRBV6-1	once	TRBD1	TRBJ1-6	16	ATIPGQGVSPYNSPLH
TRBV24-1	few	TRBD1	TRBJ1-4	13	ATSEGDRGREKLF
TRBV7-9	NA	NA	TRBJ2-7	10	ASSRNRYEQY
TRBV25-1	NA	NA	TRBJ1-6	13	ASSEFPTGPISLH
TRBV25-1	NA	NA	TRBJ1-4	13	ASSEYQRQTEKLF
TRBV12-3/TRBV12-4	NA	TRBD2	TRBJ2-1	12	ASSPRERGGEQF
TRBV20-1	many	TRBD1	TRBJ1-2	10	SASTGLNGYT
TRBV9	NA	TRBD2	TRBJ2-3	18	ASSPTRLAGAWPHTDTQY
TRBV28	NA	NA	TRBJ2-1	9	ASSFRDQQF
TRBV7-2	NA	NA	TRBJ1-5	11	ASSTGRVQPQH
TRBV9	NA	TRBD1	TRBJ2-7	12	ASSALDRVYEQY
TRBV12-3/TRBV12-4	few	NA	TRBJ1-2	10	ASSFTGAGYT
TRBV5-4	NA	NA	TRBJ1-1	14	ASSPRDFPSVTEAF
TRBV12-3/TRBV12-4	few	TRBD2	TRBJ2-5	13	ASSLLGGGGETQY
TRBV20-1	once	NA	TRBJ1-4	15	SARELMTGFGREKLF
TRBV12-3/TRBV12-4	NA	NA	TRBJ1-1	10	ASSFGTTQAF
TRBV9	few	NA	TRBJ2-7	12	ASSPTRIPYEQY
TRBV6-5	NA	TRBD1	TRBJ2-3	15	ASSYSTGPTMGDTQY
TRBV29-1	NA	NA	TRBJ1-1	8	SVERGKAF
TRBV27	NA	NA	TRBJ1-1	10	ASARGNTEAF
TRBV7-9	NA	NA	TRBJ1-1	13	ASSLAEAGTIEAF
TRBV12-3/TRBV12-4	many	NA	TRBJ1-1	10	ASSFRGTEAF
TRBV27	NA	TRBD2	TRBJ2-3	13	ASSLAGAGTDTQY
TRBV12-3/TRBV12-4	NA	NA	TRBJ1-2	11	ASSGRFFYGYT
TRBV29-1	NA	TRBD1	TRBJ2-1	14	SARQGDFPSYNEQF
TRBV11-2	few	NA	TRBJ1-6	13	ASSLPEGYNSPLH
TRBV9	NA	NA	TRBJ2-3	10	ASSAGSDTQY
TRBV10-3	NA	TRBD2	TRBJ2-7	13	ATGGTGTELNEQY
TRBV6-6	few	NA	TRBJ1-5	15	ASSSTRWGTPNQPQH
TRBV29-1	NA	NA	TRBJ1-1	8	SVVVSEAF
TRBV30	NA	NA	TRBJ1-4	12	AWSPRGFNEKLF
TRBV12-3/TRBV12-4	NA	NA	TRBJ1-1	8	ASCRTEAF
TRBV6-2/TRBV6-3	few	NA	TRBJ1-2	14	ASTPAGATRNYGYT
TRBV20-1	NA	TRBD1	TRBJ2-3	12	SARQQGNTDTQY
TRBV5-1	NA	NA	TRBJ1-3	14	ASSPWRFNSGNTIY